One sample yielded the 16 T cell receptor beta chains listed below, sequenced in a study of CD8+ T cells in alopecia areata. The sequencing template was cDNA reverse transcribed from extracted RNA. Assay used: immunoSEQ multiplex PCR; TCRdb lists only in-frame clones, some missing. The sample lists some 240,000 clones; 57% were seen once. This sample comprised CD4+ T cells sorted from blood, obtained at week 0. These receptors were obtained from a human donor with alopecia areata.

The DNA of the CDR3 is TGTGCCAGCTCACCACATTCTACAGGGAGGGACACTGAAGCTTTCTTT. Its protein is CASSPHSTGRDTEAFF. This chain uses TRBV18 with TRBJ1-1, with D perhaps TRBD1 (6 bases). The germline V gene has CDR1 KGHSH and CDR2 LQKENI. This CDR3 region has 16 residues. V was pared by 1 base and J by 3 bases, with 15 bases between.

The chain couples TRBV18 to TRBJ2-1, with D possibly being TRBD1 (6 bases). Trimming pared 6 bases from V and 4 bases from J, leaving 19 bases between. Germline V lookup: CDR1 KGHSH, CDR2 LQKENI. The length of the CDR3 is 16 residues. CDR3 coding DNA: TGTGCCAGCTCGATAGAAGCAGGGGCGCGGTACAATGAGCAGTTCTTC. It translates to CASSIEAGARYNEQFF. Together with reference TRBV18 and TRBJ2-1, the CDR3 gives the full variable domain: NAGVMQNPRHLVRRRGQEARLRCSPMKGHSHVYWYRQLPEEGLKFMVYLQKENIIDESGMPKERFSAEFPKEGPSILRIQQVVRGDSAAYFCASSIEAGARYNEQFFGPGTRLTVL.

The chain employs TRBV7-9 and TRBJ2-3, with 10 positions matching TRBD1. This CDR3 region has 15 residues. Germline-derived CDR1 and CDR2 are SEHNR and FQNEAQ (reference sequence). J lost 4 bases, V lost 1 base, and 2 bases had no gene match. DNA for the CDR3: TGTGCCAGCAGCTTAGGGGACAGGGGTGCAGATACGCAGTATTTT. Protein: CASSLGDRGADTQYF.

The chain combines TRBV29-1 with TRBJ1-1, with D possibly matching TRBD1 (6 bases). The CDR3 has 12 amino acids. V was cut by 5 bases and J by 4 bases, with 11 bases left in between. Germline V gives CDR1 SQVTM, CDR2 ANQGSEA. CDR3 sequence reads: CSVNRVITEAFF. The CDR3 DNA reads TGCAGCGTTAACAGGGTTATCACTGAAGCTTTCTTT.

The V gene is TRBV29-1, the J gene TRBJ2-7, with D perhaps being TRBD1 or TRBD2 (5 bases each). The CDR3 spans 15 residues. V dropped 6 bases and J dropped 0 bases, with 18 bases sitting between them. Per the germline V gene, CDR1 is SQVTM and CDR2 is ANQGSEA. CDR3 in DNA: TGCAGCGTACAATCGGGACCGTCAAGCTCCTACGAGCAGTACTTC. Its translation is CSVQSGPSSSYEQYF.

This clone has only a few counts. The CDR3 bases are TGTGCTAGTGGTTTGTATGGGGCAGACATTCAGTACTTC. Protein sequence: CASGLYGADIQYF. V gene TRBV12-5 combines with J gene TRBJ2-4, with D maybe TRBD1 (5 bases). Germline V lookup: CDR1 LGHNT, CDR2 FRNRAP. The CDR3 is 13 residues long. Trimming pared 2 bases from V and 8 bases from J, leaving 10 bases between.

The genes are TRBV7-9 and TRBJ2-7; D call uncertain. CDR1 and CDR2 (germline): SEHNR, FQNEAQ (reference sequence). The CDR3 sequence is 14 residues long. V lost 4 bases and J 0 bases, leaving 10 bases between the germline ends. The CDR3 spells CASSSSGSSYEQYF. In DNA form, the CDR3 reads TGTGCCAGCAGCTCGTCTGGCAGCTCCTACGAGCAGTACTTC.

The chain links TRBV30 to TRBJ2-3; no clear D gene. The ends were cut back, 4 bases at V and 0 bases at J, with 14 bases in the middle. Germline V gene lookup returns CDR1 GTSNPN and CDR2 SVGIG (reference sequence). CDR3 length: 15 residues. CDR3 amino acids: CAWTPTSSSTDTQYF. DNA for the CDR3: TGTGCCTGGACCCCGACCTCATCTAGCACAGATACGCAGTATTTT.

CDR3 coding DNA: TGTGCCTGGAGTTCAGGGAGTTTCTCACCCCTCCACTTT. Translating gives CAWSSGSFSPLHF. The rearrangement uses TRBV30 and TRBJ1-6; tentatively, D is TRBD1 (5 bases). The V gene's germline CDR1 is GTSNPN and CDR2 SVGIG (reference sequence). Trimming removed 2 bases at V and 10 bases at J, with 12 bases between. The CDR3 length is 13 residues.

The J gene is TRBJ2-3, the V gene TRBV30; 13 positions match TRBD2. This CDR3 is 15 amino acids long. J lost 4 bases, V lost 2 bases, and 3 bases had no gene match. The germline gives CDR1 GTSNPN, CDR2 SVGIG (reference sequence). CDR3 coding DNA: TGTGCCTGGAGTCCGGGACTAGCGGGACCAGATACGCAGTATTTT. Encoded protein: CAWSPGLAGPDTQYF.

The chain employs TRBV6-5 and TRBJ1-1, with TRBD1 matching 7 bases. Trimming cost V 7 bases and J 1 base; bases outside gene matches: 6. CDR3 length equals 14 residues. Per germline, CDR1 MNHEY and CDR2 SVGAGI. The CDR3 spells CASMRTGGNTEAFF. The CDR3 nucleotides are TGTGCCAGCATGAGGACAGGAGGGAACACTGAAGCTTTCTTT.

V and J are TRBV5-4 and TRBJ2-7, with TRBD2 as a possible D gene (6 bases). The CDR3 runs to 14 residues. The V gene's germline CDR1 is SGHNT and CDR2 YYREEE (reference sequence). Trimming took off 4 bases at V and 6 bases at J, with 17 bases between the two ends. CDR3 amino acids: CASSRDPTSSEQYF. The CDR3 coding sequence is TGTGCCAGCAGCCGGGACCCGACTAGTTCCGAGCAGTACTTC.

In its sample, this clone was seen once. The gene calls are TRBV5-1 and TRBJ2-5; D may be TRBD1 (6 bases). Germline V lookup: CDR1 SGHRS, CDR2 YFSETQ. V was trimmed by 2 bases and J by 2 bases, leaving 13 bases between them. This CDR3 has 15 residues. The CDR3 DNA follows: TGCGCCAGCAGCTTTCCAGGGGACGGACAAGAGACCCAGTACTTC. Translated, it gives CASSFPGDGQETQYF.

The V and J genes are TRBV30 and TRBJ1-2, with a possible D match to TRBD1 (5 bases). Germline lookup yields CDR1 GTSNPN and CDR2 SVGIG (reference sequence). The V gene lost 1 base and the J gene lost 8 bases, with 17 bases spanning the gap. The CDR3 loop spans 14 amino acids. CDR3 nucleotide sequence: TGTGCCTGGAGTGACCGACAGCCTGTTAGGGGCTACACCTTC. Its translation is CAWSDRQPVRGYTF.

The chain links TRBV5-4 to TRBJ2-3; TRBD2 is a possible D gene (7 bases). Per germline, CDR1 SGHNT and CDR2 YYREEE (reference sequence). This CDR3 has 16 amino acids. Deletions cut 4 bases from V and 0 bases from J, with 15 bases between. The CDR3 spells CASSPGGRTSTDTQYF. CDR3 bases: TGTGCCAGCAGCCCGGGGGGCAGGACTAGCACAGATACGCAGTATTTT.

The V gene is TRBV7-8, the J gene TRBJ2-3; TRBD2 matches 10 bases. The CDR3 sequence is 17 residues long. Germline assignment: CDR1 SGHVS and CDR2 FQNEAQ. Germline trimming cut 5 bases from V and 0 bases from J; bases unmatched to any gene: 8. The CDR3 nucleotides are TGTGCCAGCAGCGCCTCAAAGACTAGCGGGAGCACAGATACGCAGTATTTT. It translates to CASSASKTSGSTDTQYF.